This paragraph reports one TCR beta chain. No antigen is known for it. Germline V gene data show CDR1 as MNHNS and CDR2 as SASEGT. The CDR3 extends over 14 amino acids. V was cut by 0 bases and J by 3 bases, with 6 bases left in between. Profiled with immunoSEQ multiplex PCR; TCRdb holds only in-frame clones, not every one. The sample yields about 84,000 clones, 70% to 90% seen once. The sample is drawn from a study of T cell responses to AZD1222 COVID-19 vaccine. Points from the study as a whole: Spike-wide coverage was observed for vaccine-associated CD4 TCRs, with dominant responses at 160-218 and 743-854.

Pooled samples include second doses given at about 4 or 12 weeks. This clonotype was sampled from an adult who received the AZD1222 COVID-19 vaccine. The chain carries TRBV6-1 and TRBJ1-5; D call uncertain. The specimen comprised peripheral blood, sampled 28 days after the second AZD1222 dose. The CDR3, as DNA: TGTGCCAGCAGTGAAGCGCTGATCAATCAGCCCCAGCATTTT. Its protein is CASSEALINQPQHF.